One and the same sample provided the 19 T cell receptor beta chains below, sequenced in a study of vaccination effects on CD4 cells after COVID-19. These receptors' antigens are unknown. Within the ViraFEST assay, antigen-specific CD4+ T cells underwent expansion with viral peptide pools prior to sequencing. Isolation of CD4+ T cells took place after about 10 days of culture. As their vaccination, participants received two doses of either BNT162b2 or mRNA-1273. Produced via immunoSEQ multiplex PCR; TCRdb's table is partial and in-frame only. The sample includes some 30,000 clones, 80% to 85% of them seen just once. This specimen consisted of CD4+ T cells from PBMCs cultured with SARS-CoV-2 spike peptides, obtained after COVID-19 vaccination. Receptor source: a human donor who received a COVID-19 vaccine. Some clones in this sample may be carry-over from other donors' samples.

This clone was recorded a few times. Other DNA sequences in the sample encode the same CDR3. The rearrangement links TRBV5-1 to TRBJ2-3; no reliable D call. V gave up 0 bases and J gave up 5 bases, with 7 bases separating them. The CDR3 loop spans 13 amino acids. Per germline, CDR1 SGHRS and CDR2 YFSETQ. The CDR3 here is CASSLAGEDTQYF. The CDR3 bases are TGCGCCAGCAGCTTGGCTGGTGAAGATACGCAGTATTTT.

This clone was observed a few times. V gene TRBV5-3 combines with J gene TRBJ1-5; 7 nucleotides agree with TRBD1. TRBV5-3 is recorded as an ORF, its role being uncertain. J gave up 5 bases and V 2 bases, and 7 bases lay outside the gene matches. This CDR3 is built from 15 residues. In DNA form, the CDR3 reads TGTGCCAGAAGCTTCCACAACAGGGGTGATCAGCCCCAGCATTTT. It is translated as CARSFHNRGDQPQHF.

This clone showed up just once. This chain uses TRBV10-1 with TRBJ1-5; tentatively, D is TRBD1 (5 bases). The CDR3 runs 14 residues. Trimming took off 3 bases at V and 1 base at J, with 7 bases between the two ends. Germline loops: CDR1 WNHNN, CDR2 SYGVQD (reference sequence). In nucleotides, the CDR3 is TGCGCCAGCAGTGACGGGGGGAGCAATCAGCCCCAGCATTTT. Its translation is CASSDGGSNQPQHF.

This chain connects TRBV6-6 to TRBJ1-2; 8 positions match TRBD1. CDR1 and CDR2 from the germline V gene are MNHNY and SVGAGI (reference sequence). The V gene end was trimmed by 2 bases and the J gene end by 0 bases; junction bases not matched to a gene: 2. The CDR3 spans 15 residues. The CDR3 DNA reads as TGTGCCAGCAGTTACGGGGACAGGCCTAACTATGGCTACACCTTC. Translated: CASSYGDRPNYGYTF.

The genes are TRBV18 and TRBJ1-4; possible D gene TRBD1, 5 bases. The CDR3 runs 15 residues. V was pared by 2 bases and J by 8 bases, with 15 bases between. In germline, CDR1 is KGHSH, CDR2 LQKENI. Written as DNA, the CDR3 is TGTGCCAGCTCACCATCGGGACCCCGGGGCGAAAAACTGTTTTTT. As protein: CASSPSGPRGEKLFF.

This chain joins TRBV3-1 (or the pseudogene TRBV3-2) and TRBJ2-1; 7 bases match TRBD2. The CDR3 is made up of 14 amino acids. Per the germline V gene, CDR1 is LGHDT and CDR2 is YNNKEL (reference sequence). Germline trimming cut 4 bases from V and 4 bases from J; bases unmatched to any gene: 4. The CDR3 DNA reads TGTGCCAGCAGCCGGGGGGGTACGTACAATGAGCAGTTCTTC. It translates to CASSRGGTYNEQFF.

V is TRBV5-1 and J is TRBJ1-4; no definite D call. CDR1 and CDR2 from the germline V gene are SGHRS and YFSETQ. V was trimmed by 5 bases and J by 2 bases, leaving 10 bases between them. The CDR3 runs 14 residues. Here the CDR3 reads CASRPGLTNEKLFF. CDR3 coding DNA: TGCGCCAGCAGGCCAGGACTCACTAATGAAAAACTGTTTTTT.

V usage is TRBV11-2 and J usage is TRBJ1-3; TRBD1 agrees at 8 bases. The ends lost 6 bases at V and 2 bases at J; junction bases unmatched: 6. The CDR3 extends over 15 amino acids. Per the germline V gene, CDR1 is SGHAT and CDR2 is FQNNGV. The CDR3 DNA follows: TGTGCCAGCAGTATGGACAGGGTAACTGGAAACACCATATATTTT. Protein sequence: CASSMDRVTGNTIYF.

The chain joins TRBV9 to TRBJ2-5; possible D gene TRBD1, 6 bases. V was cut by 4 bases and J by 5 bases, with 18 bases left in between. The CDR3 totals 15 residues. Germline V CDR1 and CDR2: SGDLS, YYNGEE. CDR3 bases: TGTGCCAGCAGCACGACCGTGGGGGCTGAGGAGACCCAGTACTTC. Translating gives CASSTTVGAEETQYF.

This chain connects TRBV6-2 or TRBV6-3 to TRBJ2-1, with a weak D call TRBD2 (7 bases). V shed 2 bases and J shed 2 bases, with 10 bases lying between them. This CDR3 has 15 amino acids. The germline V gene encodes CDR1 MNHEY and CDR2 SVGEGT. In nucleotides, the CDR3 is TGTGCCAGCAGTTACGGGGGGGCCGCCTACAATGAGCAGTTCTTC. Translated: CASSYGGAAYNEQFF.

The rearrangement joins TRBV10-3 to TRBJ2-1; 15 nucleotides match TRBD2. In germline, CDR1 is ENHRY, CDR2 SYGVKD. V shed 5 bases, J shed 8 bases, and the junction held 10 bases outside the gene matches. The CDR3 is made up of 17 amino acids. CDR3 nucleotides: TGTGCCATCAGTCCAGGTCGGACTAGCGGGGGGGCGCATGAGCAGTTCTTC. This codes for CAISPGRTSGGAHEQFF.

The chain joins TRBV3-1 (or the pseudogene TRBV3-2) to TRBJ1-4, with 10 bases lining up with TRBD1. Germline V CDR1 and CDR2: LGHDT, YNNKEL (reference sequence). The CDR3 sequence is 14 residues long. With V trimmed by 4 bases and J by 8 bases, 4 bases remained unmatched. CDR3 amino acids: CASSPTGQGEKLFF. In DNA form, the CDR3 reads TGTGCCAGCAGCCCCACGGGACAGGGGGAAAAACTGTTTTTT.

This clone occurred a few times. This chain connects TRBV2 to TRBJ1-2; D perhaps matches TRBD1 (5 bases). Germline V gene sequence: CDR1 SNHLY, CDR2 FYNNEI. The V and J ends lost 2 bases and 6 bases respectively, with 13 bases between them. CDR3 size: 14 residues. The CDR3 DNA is TGTGCCAGCAGTGAAATGACAGCGAGGGATGGCTACACCTTC. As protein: CASSEMTARDGYTF.

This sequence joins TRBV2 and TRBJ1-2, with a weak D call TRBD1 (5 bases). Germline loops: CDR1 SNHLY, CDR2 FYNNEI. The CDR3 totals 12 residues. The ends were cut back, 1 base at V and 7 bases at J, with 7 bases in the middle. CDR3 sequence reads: CASSEETAGYTF. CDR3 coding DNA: TGTGCCAGCAGTGAAGAGACAGCTGGCTACACCTTC.

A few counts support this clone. The CDR3 DNA follows: TGTGCCAGCAGCTGGGGACAGACCTCCCCCTATGGCTACACCTTC. This translates into CASSWGQTSPYGYTF. This chain joins TRBV5-6 and TRBJ1-2; TRBD1 matches 7 bases. This CDR3 has 15 residues. CDR1 is SGHDT and CDR2 is YYEEEE in the germline V gene. With V trimmed by 3 bases and J by 4 bases, 9 bases remained unmatched.

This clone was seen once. The CDR3 protein is CSVTKGTGSLGEKLFF. CDR3 bases: TGCAGCGTCACCAAAGGGACAGGGTCTTTGGGTGAAAAACTGTTTTTT. The chain carries TRBV29-1 and TRBJ1-4; TRBD1 matches at 9 bases. V dropped 6 bases and J dropped 7; count of bases not matched to a gene: 15. The CDR3 spans 16 residues. Germline CDR1 SQVTM, CDR2 ANQGSEA.

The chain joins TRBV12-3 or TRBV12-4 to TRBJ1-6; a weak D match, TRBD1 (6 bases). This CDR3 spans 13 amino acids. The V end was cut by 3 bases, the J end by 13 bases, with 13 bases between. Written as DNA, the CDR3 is TGTGCCAGCAGTTTGAGGCAGGGGAGTCCCCTCCACTTT. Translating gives CASSLRQGSPLHF.

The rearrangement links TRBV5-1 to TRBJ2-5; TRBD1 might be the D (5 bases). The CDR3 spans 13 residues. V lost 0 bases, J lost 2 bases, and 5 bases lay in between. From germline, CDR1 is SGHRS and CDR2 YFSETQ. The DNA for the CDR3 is TGCGCCAGCAGCTTGGGACAGCAAGAGACCCAGTACTTC. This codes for CASSLGQQETQYF.

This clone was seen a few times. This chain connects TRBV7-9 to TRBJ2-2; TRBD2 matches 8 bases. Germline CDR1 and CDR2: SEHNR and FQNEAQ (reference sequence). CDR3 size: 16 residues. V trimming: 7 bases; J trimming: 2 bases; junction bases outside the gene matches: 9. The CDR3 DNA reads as TGTGCCAGCAACCTCGGGAGGGCCGTTAACACCGGGGAGCTGTTTTTT. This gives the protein CASNLGRAVNTGELFF.